These 10 T cell receptor beta chains share one sample of origin, sequenced in a study of CD8 T cells in Susac syndrome. The RNA, about 0.45 to 1 ug, was put through reverse transcription using random hexamers. TCRdb fed the immunoSEQ multiplex PCR reads into MiXCR, producing one record per CDR3 protein. This table has about 200,000 distinct CDR3 sequences, over 90% appearing once. Sequencing was carried out using CD4+ T cells from PBMCs. The receptors originated from a human donor with multiple sclerosis.

This clonotype has a single count. The chain recombines TRBV12-3 or TRBV12-4 with TRBJ2-3; 8 bases match TRBD2. The CDR3 is 16 residues long. With V trimmed by 6 bases and J by 4 bases, 12 bases remained unmatched. This CDR3 reads CASSPVGREASDTQYF. In DNA form, the CDR3 reads TGTGCCAGCAGCCCAGTGGGGCGGGAGGCGTCAGATACGCAGTATTTT.

The chain employs TRBV30 and TRBJ2-7; 9 bases fit TRBD1. Germline loops: CDR1 GTSNPN, CDR2 SVGIG (reference sequence). J lost 4 bases, V lost 5 bases, and 6 bases had no gene match. CDR3 size: 13 residues. The CDR3 loop reads CAWAGTGKYEQYF. In nucleotides, the CDR3 is TGTGCCTGGGCCGGGACAGGGAAATACGAGCAGTACTTC. The full variable domain, rest sourced from reference TRBV30 and TRBJ2-7, is SQTIHQWPATLVQPVGSPLSLECTVEGTSNPNLYWYRQAAGRGLQLLFYSVGIGQISSEVPQNLSASRPQDRQFILSSKKLLLSDSGFYLCAWAGTGKYEQYFGPGTRLTVT.

This clonotype was found once. The chain recombines TRBV3-1 with TRBJ2-2; D remains ambiguous. V was trimmed by 1 base and J by 10 bases, leaving 4 bases between them. This CDR3 contains 11 residues. The germline V gene has CDR1 LGHDT and CDR2 YNNKEL (reference sequence). The CDR3 coding sequence is TGTGCCAGCAGCCAAGTGGAGGAGCTGTTTTTT. Translating it yields CASSQVEELFF.

The chain carries TRBV20-1 and TRBJ2-3; 7 nucleotides align to TRBD1. Germline values: CDR1 DFQATT, CDR2 SNEGSKA (reference sequence). CDR3 length: 13 amino acids. The V gene end was trimmed by 4 bases and the J gene end by 4 bases; junction bases not matched to a gene: 5. CDR3: CSATRQGADTQYF. The CDR3 DNA is TGCAGTGCTACCCGGCAGGGGGCAGATACGCAGTATTTT.

This chain joins TRBV6-5 and TRBJ2-5; 11 bases agree with TRBD1. From germline, CDR1 is MNHEY and CDR2 SVGAGI. The ends lost 0 bases at V and 5 bases at J; junction bases unmatched: 5. The CDR3 length is 16 residues. This CDR3 is CASSYSDRGQGETQYF. DNA for the CDR3: TGTGCCAGCAGTTACTCGGACAGGGGGCAGGGTGAGACCCAGTACTTC.

This chain connects TRBV29-1 to TRBJ1-1; D remains ambiguous. CDR1 is SQVTM and CDR2 is ANQGSEA in the germline V gene. V lost 5 bases and J 1 base, leaving 5 bases between the germline ends. This CDR3 is 11 amino acids long. CDR3 residues: CSVPGNTEAFF. CDR3 coding DNA: TGCAGCGTTCCTGGGAACACTGAAGCTTTCTTT.

The chain joins TRBV9 to TRBJ2-1, with 14 bases fitting TRBD2. This CDR3 region has 16 residues. The junction had 3 bases not matched to a gene; V was cut back by 0 bases and J by 7 bases. Germline CDR1 and CDR2: SGDLS and YYNGEE. In DNA, the CDR3 is TGTGCCAGCAGCGTAGCGGGGACTAGCGGGAGTAATGAGCAGTTCTTC. It codes for CASSVAGTSGSNEQFF. Complete variable domain (other parts from reference TRBV9 and TRBJ2-1): DSGVTQTPKHLITATGQRVTLRCSPRSGDLSVYWYQQSLDQGLQFLIQYYNGEERAKGNILERFSAQQFPDLHSELNLSSLELGDSALYFCASSVAGTSGSNEQFFGPGTRLTVL.

The chain links TRBV24-1 to TRBJ2-7; 7 bases fit TRBD2. CDR1 is KGHDR, CDR2 SFDVKD, per germline. The CDR3 loop spans 13 amino acids. The trim removed 9 bases at V and 2 bases at J, leaving 6 bases unmatched. The CDR3 is CATGPSGTYEQYF. The CDR3 coding sequence is TGTGCCACCGGACCTAGCGGAACCTACGAGCAGTACTTC.

The gene calls are TRBV20-1 and TRBJ2-6; D gene ambiguous. Deletions cut 4 bases from V and 3 bases from J, with 13 bases between. CDR1 and CDR2 from the germline V gene are DFQATT and SNEGSKA (reference sequence). The CDR3 totals 15 residues. CDR3 residues: CSATPFGRGANVLTF. The CDR3, as DNA: TGCAGTGCTACCCCCTTTGGTCGTGGGGCCAACGTCCTGACTTTC.

V usage is TRBV24-1 and J usage is TRBJ1-5; D is ambiguous. V gave up 4 bases and J gave up 0 bases, with 6 bases separating them. This CDR3 has 14 residues. CDR1 and CDR2 from the germline V gene are KGHDR and SFDVKD. In nucleotides, the CDR3 is TGTGCCACCAGTGACAGTTATAGCAATCAGCCCCAGCATTTT. Its protein is CATSDSYSNQPQHF.